Listed below are T cell receptor beta chains from one sample, sequenced in a study of shared T cell receptors in the human thymus. This table comes from immunoSEQ multiplex PCR, and its TCRdb copy is limited to in-frame clones, with some not included. Seen here are roughly 700,000 clones, roughly 90% observed once, and the top ten hold about 0.01%. A further study also used this sample, focusing on human thymus T cells.

The sample comprised thymocytes. These receptor sequences come from a boy in the first two years of life with a congenital heart defect. The CDR3 runs from the conserved cysteine through the conserved F or W. Fields, in order: D gene, clone size, V gene, J gene, CDR3 DNA, CDR3 protein. A D gene is named only where the DNA matches it firmly. Not every row has a clone size; where given, it reads once, few, many or a size class.

>TRBD2|NA|TRBV27|TRBJ2-1
TGTGCCAGCAGTCCACCGCGGGAGGGGTCCTACAATGAGCAGTTCTTC
CASSPPREGSYNEQFF
>NA|NA|TRBV11-2|TRBJ1-1
TGTGCCGACACCAGGAACACTGAAGCTTTCTTT
CADTRNTEAFF
>NA|NA|TRBV30|TRBJ2-1
TGTGCCTGGAGTCAAAAGCGTCCAGGGAATGAGCAGTTCTTC
CAWSQKRPGNEQFF
>TRBD2|NA|TRBV28|TRBJ2-7
TGTGCCAGCAGGCCATCTAGCGGCAATCCCTACGAGCAGTACTTC
CASRPSSGNPYEQYF
>NA|NA|TRBV2|TRBJ2-2
TGTGCCAGCAACATCAACCTGGGGGACTTCGTGAACACCGGGGAGCTGTTTTTT
CASNINLGDFVNTGELFF
>TRBD1|NA|TRBV11-3|TRBJ2-5
TGTGCCAGCAAAAAGACCGGGACAGGGTCCGAGACCCAGTACTTC
CASKKTGTGSETQYF
>TRBD1|NA|TRBV4-3|TRBJ2-4
TGCGCCAGCAGCCACCGATGGGACAGGGGGCCCAGGGGGTTC
CASSHRWDRGPRGF
>NA|NA|TRBV27|TRBJ2-7
TGTGCCAGCAGTTTAGGTCTCGGGGTATCCTACGAGCAGTACTTC
CASSLGLGVSYEQYF
>TRBD2|NA|TRBV7-3|TRBJ2-7
TGTGCCAGCAGCTCAAGTCCTAGCGGGAGTTTAAATAACGAGCAGTACTTC
CASSSSPSGSLNNEQYF
>NA|NA|TRBV11-2|TRBJ2-7
TGTGCCAGCAGCTTAGGGGCGGGGAATTTCGAGCAGTACTTC
CASSLGAGNFEQYF
>NA|NA|TRBV21-1|TRBJ2-7
TGTGCCAGCAGCCCAGGGCCCTCCGAGCAGTACTTC
CASSPGPSEQYF
>TRBD2|NA|TRBV7-7|TRBJ2-1
TGTGCCAGCAGCTCCCGGACTAGCGGGAGCAATGAGCAGTTCTTC
CASSSRTSGSNEQFF
>NA|NA|TRBV4-3|TRBJ2-7
TGCGCCAGCAGCCCCGCCGGACGGACTATCGGGGTGAGAGGGGACGAGCAGTACTTC
CASSPAGRTIGVRGDEQYF
>NA|NA|TRBV6-4|TRBJ1-1
TGTGCCAGCAGTGACTCTCGAGGGCCCGAGAACACTGAAGCTTTCTTT
CASSDSRGPENTEAFF
>NA|once|TRBV7-5|TRBJ2-1
TGTGTCAGAAGCAAAAGGGGGACTAGCGGGAGTCCTCTCCTCAATGAGCAGTTCTTC
CVRSKRGTSGSPLLNEQFF
>TRBD2|few|TRBV29-1|TRBJ2-7
TGCAGCGTTGAGATAACGACCGGCCCGGGACTAGCGACGGACGAGCAGTACTTC
CSVEITTGPGLATDEQYF
>TRBD2|NA|TRBV10-3|TRBJ2-3
TGTGCCATCAGTGAGTGGCAGCGGGAGGGCCAGGAGGGAGATACGCAGTATTTT
CAISEWQREGQEGDTQYF
>NA|few|TRBV30|TRBJ1-3
TGTGCCTGGAGTAGCAGGGGCTCTGGAAACACCATATATTTT
CAWSSRGSGNTIYF
>NA|few|TRBV9|TRBJ2-5
TGTGCCAGCAGCGTGGGCCCTCAGACAGGGAGGGAGACCCAGTACTTC
CASSVGPQTGRETQYF
>NA|NA|TRBV27|TRBJ2-4
TGTGCCAGCAGTTTACTCCCGTCGGGGGAGAGGCAAGGGACCAAAAACATTCAGTACTTC
CASSLLPSGERQGTKNIQYF
>TRBD1|NA|TRBV9|TRBJ1-2
TGTGCCAGCAGCGGGCCCGGCAGGGGGAAGGCTGGCTACACCTTC
CASSGPGRGKAGYTF
>TRBD1|NA|TRBV2|TRBJ1-6
TGTGCCACCCGGATGGACAGGGGGCATTCACCCCTCCACTTT
CATRMDRGHSPLHF
>NA|NA|TRBV4-1|TRBJ2-4
TGCGCCAGCAGCCAAGGTCCGCGGCACAACCTCTCCGGGGGAAACATTCAGTACTTC
CASSQGPRHNLSGGNIQYF
>NA|NA|TRBV6-5|TRBJ1-1
TGTGCCAGCAGTTTAGAAGAGGACACTGAAGCTTTCTTT
CASSLEEDTEAFF
>NA|NA|TRBV29-1|TRBJ2-5
TGCAGCGTTGAAGACCCCCCAGAAGAGACCCAGTACTTC
CSVEDPPEETQYF
>TRBD1|NA|TRBV10-1|TRBJ1-1
TGCGCCAGCAGTAATTCTGACAGGGGGAACACTGAAGCTTTCTTT
CASSNSDRGNTEAFF
>TRBD1|NA|TRBV4-2|TRBJ2-7
TGTGCCAGCAGCCGGGACAGGGAGACCTACGAGCAGTACTTC
CASSRDRETYEQYF
>TRBD1|NA|TRBV27|TRBJ1-4
TGTGCCAGCAGGGGACAGAGTAATGAAAAACTGTTTTTT
CASRGQSNEKLFF
>NA|NA|TRBV14|TRBJ2-7
TGTGCCAGCAGCCAAGATCGAGTCCCCCTCTCCTACGAGCAGTACTTC
CASSQDRVPLSYEQYF
>TRBD1|few|TRBV6-4|TRBJ2-3
TGTGCCAGCAGTGACAGGGGGCGAGGCACAGATACGCAGTATTTT
CASSDRGRGTDTQYF
>NA|NA|TRBV5-1|TRBJ2-4
TGCGCCAGCTCCCTCGGAGGGAGGATAAAAAACATTCAGTACTTC
CASSLGGRIKNIQYF